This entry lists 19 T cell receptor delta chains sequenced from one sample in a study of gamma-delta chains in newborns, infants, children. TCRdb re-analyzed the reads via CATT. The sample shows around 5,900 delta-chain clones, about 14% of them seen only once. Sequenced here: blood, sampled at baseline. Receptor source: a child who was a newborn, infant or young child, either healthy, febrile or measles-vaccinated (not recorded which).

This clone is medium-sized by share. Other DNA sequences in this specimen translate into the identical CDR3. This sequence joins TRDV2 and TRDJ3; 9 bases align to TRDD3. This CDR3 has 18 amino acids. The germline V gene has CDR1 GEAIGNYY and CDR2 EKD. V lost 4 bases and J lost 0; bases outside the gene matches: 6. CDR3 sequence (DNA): TGTGCCTGTGATCCACTGGGGGACCCCTCCTGGGACACCCGACAGATGTTTTTC. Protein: CACDPLGDPSWDTRQMFF.

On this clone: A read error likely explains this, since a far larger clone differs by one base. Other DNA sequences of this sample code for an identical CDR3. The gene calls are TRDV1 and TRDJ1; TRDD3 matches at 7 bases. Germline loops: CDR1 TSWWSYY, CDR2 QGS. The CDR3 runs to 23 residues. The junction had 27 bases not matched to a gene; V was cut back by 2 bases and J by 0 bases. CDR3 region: CALGEVRFIRPYWGISYTDKLIF. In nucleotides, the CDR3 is TGTGCTCTTGGGGAAGTTCGGTTCATTAGGCCGTACTGGGGAATATCCTACACCGATAAACTCATCTTT.

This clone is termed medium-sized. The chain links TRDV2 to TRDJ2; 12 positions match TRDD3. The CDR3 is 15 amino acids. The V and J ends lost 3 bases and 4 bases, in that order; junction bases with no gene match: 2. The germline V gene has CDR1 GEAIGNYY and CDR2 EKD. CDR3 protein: CACDVLGDTTAQLFF. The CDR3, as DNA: TGTGCCTGTGACGTACTGGGGGATACGACAGCACAACTCTTCTTT.

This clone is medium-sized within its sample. CDR3 nucleotide sequence: TGTGCCTGTGACGCTATTACTGGGGGATCGGCCAGACCCCTGATCTTT. This encodes CACDAITGGSARPLIF. This sequence joins TRDV2 and TRDJ4, with 10 bases matching TRDD3. CDR3 length equals 16 residues. Unmatched junction bases numbered 9, after V lost 3 bases and J lost 0 bases. Germline CDR1 and CDR2: GEAIGNYY and EKD.

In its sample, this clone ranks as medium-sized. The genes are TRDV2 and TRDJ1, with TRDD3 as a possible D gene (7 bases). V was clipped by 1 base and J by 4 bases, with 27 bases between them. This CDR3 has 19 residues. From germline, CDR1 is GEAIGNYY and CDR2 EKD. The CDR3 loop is CACDTSYSWGPQHFDKLIF. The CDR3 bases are TGTGCCTGTGACACATCCTACTCCTGGGGGCCCCAACACTTCGATAAACTCATCTTT.

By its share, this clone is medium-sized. The DNA of the CDR3 is TGTGCCTGTGACTCCTTGGCTCTGAGAACTGGGGACACCGATAAACTCATCTTT. Encoded protein: CACDSLALRTGDTDKLIF. V is TRDV2 and J is TRDJ1; TRDD3 matches 7 bases. The length of the CDR3 is 18 residues. V shed 3 bases and J 0 bases; nucleotides not matched to a gene: 15. Germline CDR1 and CDR2: GEAIGNYY and EKD.

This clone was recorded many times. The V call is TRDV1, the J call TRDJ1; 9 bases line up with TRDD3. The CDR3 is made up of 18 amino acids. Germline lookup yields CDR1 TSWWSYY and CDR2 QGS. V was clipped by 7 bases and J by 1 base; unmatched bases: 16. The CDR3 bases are TGTGCTCTTGAGCTAGGAGATTGGGGGATAGCGGGCACCGATAAACTCATCTTT. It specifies CALELGDWGIAGTDKLIF.

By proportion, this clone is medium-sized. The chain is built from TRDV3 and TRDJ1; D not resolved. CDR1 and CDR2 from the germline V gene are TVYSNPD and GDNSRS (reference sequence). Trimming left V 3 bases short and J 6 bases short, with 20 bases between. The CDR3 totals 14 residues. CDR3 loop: CAFRSYLAIHKLIF. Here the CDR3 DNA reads TGTGCCTTCCGATCGTACCTGGCGATTCATAAACTCATCTTT.

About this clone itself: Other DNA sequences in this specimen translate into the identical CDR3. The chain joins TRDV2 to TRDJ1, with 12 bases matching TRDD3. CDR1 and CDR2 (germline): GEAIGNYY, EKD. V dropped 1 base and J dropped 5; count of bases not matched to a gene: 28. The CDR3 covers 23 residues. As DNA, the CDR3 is TGTGCCTGTGACACAGTCGGCTCGGGGATTCCTAAGACTGGGGGATACTTTTTGGATAAACTCATCTTT. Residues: CACDTVGSGIPKTGGYFLDKLIF.

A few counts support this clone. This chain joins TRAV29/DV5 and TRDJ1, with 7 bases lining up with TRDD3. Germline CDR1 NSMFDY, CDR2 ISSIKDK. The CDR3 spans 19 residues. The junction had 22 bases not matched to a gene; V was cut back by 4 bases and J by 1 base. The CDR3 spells CAASATVYWGQTTTDKLIF. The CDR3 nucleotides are TGTGCAGCATCGGCCACAGTATACTGGGGCCAAACCACCACCGATAAACTCATCTTT.

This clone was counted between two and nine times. CDR3 sequence: CALGEFSGLPTVLGEVLVPYTDKLIF. CDR3 nucleotide sequence: TGTGCTCTTGGGGAATTCTCTGGCCTTCCTACAGTACTGGGGGAAGTCTTAGTCCCGTACACCGATAAACTCATCTTT. The chain employs TRDV1 and TRDJ1; D is possibly TRDD2 or TRDD3 (9 bases each). This CDR3 contains 26 residues. Looked up from germline, CDR1 is TSWWSYY and CDR2 is QGS. V was trimmed by 2 bases and J by 0 bases, leaving 43 bases between them.

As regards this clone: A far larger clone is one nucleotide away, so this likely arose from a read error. The CDR3 spells CACDTWGSDKPIF. CDR3 in DNA: TGTGCCTGTGACACCTGGGGGTCCGATAAACCCATCTTT. The J gene is TRDJ1, the V gene TRDV2, with a tentative D call TRDD3 (6 bases). This CDR3 has 13 residues. CDR1 and CDR2 (germline): GEAIGNYY, EKD.

The CDR3 spells CACDTLGVKTEYTDKLIF. The CDR3 DNA follows: TGTGCCTGTGACACCCTAGGGGTGAAAACAGAGTACACCGATAAACTCATCTTT. The gene calls are TRDV2 and TRDJ1; D gene ambiguous. The germline V gene encodes CDR1 GEAIGNYY and CDR2 EKD. Trimming stripped 0 bases from V and 0 bases from J, with 19 bases between. This CDR3 comprises 18 residues.

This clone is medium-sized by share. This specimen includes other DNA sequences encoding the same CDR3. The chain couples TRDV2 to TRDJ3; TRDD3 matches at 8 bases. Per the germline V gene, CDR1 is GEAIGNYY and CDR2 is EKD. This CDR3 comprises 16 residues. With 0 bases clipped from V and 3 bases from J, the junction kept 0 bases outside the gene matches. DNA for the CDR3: TGTGCCTGTGACACCGGGGGATACTGGGACACCCGACAGATGTTTTTC. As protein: CACDTGGYWDTRQMFF.

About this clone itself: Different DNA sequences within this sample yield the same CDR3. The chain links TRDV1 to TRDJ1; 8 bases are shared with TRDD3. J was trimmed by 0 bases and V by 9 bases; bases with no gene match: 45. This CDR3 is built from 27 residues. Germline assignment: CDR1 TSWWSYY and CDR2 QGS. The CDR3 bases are TGTGCTCTCGCTTTTACCCTATCCCCCCCCCATTCAAACTGGGGGCTGGACCACTACGGAGACACCGATAAACTCATCTTT. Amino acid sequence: CALAFTLSPPHSNWGLDHYGDTDKLIF.

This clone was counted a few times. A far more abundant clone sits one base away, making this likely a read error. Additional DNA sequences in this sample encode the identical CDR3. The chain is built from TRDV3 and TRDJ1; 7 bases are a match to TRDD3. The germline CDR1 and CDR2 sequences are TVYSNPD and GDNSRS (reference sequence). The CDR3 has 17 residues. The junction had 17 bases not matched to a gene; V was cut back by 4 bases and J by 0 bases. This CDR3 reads CACTLGYWGTYTDKLIF. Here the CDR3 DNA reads TGTGCCTGCACCCTAGGGTACTGGGGAACTTACACCGATAAACTCATCTTT. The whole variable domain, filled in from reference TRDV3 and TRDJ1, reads CDKVTQSSPDQTVASGSEVVLLCTYDTVYSNPDLFWYRIRPDYSFQFVFYGDNSRSEGADFTQGRFSVKHILTQKAFHLVISPVRTEDSATYYCACTLGYWGTYTDKLIFGKGTRVTVEP.

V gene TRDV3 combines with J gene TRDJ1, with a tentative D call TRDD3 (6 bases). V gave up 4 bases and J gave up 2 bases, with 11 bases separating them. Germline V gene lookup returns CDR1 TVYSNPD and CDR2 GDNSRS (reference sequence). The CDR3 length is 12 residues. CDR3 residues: CACDLGTDKLIF. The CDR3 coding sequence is TGTGCCTGTGACCTGGGGACCGATAAACTCATCTTT.

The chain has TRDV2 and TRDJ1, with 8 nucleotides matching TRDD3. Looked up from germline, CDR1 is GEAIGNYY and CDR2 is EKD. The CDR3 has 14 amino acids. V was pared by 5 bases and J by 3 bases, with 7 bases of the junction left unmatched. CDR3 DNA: TGTGCCTGTGGCCTACTGGGGGCCTCCGATAAACTCATCTTT. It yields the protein CACGLLGASDKLIF.

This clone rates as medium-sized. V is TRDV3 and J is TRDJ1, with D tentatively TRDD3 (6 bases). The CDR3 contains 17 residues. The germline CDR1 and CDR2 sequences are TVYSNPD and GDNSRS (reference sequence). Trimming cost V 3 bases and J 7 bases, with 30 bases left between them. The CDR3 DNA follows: TGTGCCTTCGCGAAGCTTTATATGCCTGGAACTGGGAGTAAACTCATCTTT. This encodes CAFAKLYMPGTGSKLIF.